This T cell receptor beta chain was recovered during a study of blood T cell repertoires in COVID-19. Authors' methods: Estimation of nucleated cell counts relied on the amplification of reference gene primers. Generated by immunoSEQ multiplex PCR, the TCRdb table keeps only in-frame clones and is missing some. V, J and clone size are those of that table, while D and trimming were read from the DNA. The repertoire holds 25,000 to 35,000 clones, with 65% to 90% as singletons. The CDR3 totals 11 residues. CDR1 is SQVTM, CDR2 ANQGSEA, per germline. V gave up 7 bases and J gave up 6 bases; unmatched junction bases: 5.

The chain has TRBV29-1 and TRBJ1-2; 7 bases map to TRBD1. The sequenced sample was peripheral blood. This sequence originates from a human donor in a cohort sampled during active COVID-19. This chain's CDR3 is CSGGQSNGYTF. The CDR3 coding sequence is TGCAGCGGGGGACAGTCGAATGGCTACACCTTC.